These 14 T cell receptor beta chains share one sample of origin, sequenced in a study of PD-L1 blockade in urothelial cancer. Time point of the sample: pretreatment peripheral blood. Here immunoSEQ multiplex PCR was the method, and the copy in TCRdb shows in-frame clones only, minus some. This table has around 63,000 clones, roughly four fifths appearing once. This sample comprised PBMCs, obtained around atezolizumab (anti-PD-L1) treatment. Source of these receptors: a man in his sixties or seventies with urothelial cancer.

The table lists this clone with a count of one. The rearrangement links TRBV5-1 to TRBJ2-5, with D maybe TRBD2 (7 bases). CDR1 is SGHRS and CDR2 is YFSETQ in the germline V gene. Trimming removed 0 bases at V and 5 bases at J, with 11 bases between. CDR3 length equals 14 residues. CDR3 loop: CASSLAGGGETQYF. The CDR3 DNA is TGCGCCAGCAGCTTGGCGGGGGGCGGTGAGACCCAGTACTTC.

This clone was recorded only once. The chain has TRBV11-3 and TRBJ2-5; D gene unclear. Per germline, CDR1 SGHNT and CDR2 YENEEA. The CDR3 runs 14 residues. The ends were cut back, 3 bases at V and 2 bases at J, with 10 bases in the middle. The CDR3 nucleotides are TGTGCCAGCAGCTTGGTAAACAGACAAGAGACCCAGTACTTC. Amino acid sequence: CASSLVNRQETQYF.

The CDR3 protein is CASTRQGTEYGYTF. Here the CDR3 DNA reads TGTGCCAGCACCAGACAGGGGACGGAGTATGGCTACACCTTC. J is TRBJ1-2 and V is TRBV11-3; 8 positions match TRBD1. Germline V gene sequence: CDR1 SGHNT, CDR2 YENEEA. V was clipped by 7 bases and J by 5 bases; unmatched bases: 9. CDR3 length equals 14 residues.

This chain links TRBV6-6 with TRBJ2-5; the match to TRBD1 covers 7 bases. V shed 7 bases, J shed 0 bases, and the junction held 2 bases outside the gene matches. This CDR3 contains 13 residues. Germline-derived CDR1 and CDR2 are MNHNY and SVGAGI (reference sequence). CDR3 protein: CASTRGYQETQYF. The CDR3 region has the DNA TGTGCCAGCACCAGGGGGTACCAAGAGACCCAGTACTTC.

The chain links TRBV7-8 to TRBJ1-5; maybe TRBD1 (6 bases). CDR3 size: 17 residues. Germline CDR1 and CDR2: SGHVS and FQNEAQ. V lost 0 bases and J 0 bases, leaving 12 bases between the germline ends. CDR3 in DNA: TGTGCCAGCAGCTTAGCGAGGGGGAGGGGTAGCAATCAGCCCCAGCATTTT. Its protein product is CASSLARGRGSNQPQHF. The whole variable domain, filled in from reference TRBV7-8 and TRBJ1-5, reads GAGVSQSPRYKVAKRGQDVALRCDPISGHVSLFWYQQALGQGPEFLTYFQNEAQLDKSGLPSDRFFAERPEGSVSTLKIQRTQQEDSAVYLCASSLARGRGSNQPQHFGDGTRLSIL.

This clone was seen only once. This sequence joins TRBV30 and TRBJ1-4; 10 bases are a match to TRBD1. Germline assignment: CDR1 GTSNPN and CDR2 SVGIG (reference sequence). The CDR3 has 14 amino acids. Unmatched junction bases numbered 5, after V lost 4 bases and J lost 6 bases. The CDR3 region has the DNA TGTGCCTGGAAACGGGACAGGGGAGATGAAAAACTGTTTTTT. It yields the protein CAWKRDRGDEKLFF.

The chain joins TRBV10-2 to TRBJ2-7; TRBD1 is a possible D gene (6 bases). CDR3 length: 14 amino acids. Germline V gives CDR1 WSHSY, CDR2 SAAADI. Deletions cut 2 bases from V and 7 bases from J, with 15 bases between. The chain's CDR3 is CASSETDSFGEQYF. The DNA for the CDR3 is TGCGCCAGCAGTGAGACGGACAGTTTCGGAGAGCAGTACTTC.

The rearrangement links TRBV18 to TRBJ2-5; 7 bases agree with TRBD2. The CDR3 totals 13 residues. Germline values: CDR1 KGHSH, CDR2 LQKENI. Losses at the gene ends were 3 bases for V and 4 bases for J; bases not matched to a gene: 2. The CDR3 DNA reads TGTGCCAGCTCACCGACTAGCACAGAGACCCAGTACTTC. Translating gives CASSPTSTETQYF.

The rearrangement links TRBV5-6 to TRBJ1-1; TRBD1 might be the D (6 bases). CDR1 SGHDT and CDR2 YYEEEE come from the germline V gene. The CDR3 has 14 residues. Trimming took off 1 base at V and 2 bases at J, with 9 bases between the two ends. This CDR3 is CASSLRGGNTEAFF. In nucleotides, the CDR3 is TGTGCCAGCAGCTTGCGCGGGGGCAACACTGAAGCTTTCTTT.

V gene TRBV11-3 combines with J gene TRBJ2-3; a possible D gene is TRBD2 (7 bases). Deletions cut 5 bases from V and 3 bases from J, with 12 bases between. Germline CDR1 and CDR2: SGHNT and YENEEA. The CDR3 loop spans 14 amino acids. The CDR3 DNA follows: TGTGCCAGCAGCCTTGGGAGGGGGACAGATACGCAGTATTTT. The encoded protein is CASSLGRGTDTQYF.

The chain's CDR3 is CASTGSAANEKLFF. CDR3 coding DNA: TGTGCCAGCACTGGGTCTGCGGCTAATGAAAAACTGTTTTTT. This chain connects TRBV9 to TRBJ1-4; D not resolved. CDR1 and CDR2 from the germline V gene are SGDLS and YYNGEE. The CDR3 runs 14 residues. V was pared by 6 bases and J by 3 bases, with 12 bases between.

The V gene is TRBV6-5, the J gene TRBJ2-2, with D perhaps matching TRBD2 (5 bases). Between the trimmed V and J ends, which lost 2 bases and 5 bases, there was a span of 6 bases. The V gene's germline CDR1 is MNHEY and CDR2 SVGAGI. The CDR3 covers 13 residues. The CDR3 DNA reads TGTGCCAGCAGTTACAGGACTACCGGGGAGCTGTTTTTT. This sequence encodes CASSYRTTGELFF.

The CDR3 protein is CASSLEWSSYEQYF. CDR3 DNA sequence: TGTGCCAGCAGCTTAGAGTGGAGCTCCTACGAGCAGTACTTC. This chain joins TRBV7-2 and TRBJ2-7; D unresolved. CDR3 size: 14 residues. V lost 1 base and J 0 bases, leaving 7 bases between the germline ends. Germline CDR1 and CDR2: SGHTA and FQGNSA.

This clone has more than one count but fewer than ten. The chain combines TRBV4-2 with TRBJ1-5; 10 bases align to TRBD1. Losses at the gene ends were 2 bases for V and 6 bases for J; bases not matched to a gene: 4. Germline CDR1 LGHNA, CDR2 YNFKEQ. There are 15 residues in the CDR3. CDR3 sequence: CASSQSGQGLQPQHF. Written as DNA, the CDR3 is TGTGCCAGCAGCCAATCGGGACAGGGGCTTCAGCCCCAGCATTTT.